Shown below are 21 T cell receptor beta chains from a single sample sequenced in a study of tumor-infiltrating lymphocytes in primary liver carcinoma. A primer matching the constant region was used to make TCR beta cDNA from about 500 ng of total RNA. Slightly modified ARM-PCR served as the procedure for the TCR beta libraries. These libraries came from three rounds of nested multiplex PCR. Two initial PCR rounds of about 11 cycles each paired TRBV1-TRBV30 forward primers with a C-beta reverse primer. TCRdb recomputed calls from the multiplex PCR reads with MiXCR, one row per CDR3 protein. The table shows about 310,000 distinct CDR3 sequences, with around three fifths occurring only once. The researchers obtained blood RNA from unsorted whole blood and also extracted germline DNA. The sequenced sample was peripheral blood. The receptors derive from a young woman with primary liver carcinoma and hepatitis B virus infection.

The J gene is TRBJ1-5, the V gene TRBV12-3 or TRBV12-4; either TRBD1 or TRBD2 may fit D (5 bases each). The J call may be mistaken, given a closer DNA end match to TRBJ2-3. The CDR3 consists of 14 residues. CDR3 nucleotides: TGTGCCAGCAGTTTTTCAGGGAGCGGTCAGCCCCAGTATTTT. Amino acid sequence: CASSFSGSGQPQYF.

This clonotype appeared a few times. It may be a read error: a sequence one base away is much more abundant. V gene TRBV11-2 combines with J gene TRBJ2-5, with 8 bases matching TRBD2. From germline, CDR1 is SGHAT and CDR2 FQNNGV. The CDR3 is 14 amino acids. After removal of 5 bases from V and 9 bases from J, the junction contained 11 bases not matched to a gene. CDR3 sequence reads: CASSKDPGGEAQYF. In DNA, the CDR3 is TGTGCCAGCAGCAAGGATCCGGGAGGGGAGGCCCAGTACTTC. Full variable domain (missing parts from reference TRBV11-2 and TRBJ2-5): EAGVAQSPRYKIIEKRQSVAFWCNPISGHATLYWYQQILGQGPKLLIQFQNNGVVDDSQLPKDRFSAERLKGVDSTLKIQPAKLEDSAVYLCASSKDPGGEAQYFGPGTRLLVL.

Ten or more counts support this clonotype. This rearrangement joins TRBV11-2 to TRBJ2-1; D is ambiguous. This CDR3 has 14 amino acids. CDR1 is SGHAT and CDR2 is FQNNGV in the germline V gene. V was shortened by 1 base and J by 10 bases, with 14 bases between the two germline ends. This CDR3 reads CASSLASRPLEQFF. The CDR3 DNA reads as TGTGCCAGCAGCTTAGCGAGCAGGCCCCTCGAGCAGTTCTTC.

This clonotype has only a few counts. CDR3 DNA: TGTGCCAGCAGACCCCCCAGGGAGACCCAGTACTTC. This sequence encodes CASRPPRETQYF. The V and J genes are TRBV5-5 and TRBJ2-5; D not certain. Germline CDR1 and CDR2: SGHKS and YYEKEE (reference sequence). Deletions cut 5 bases from V and 5 bases from J, with 10 bases between. The CDR3 sequence is 12 residues long.

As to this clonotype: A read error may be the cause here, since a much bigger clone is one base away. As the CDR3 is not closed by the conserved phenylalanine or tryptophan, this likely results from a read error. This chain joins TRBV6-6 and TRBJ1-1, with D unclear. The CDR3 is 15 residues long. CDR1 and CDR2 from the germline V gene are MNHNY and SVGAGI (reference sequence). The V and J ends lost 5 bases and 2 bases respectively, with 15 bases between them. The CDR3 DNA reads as TGTGCCAGCAGTCTCTGGACGTCGGCTAACACTGAAGCTTTCCTT. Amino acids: CASSLWTSANTEAFL.

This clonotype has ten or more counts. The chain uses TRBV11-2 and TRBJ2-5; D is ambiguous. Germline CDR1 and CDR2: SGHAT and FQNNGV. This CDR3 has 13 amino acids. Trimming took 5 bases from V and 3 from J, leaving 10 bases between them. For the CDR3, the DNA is TGTGCCAGCAGCCCATCGACGGAAGAGACCCAGTACTTC. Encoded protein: CASSPSTEETQYF.

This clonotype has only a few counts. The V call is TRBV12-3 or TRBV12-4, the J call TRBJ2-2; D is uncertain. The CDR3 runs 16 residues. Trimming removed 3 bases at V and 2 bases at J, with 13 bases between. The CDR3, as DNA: TGTGCCAGCAGTTTCCGGCGGAGCCTTAACACCGGGGAGCTGTTTTTT. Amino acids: CASSFRRSLNTGELFF.

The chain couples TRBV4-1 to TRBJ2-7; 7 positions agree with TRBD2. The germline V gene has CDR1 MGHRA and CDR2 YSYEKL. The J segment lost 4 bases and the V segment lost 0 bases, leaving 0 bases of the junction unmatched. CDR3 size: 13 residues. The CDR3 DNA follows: TGCGCCAGCAGCCAAGATAGCGGGTACGAGCAGTACTTC. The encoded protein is CASSQDSGYEQYF.

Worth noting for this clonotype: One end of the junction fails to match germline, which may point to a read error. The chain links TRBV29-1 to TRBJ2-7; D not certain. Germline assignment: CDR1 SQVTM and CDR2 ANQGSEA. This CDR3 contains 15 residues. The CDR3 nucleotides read TGCAGGGTTGTGGGATTACAGAAACAGACCTACGAACAGTACTTC. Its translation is CRVVGLQKQTYEQYF.

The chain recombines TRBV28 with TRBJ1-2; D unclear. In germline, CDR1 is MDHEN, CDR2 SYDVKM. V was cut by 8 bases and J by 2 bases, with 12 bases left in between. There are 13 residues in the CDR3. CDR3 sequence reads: CASRPSWNYGYTF. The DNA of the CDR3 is TGTGCCAGCCGCCCGAGCTGGAACTATGGCTACACCTTC.

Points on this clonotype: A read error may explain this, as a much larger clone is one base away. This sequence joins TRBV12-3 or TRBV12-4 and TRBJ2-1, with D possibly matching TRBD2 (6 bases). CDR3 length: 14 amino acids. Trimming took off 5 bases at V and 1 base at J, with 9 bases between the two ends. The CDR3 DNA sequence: TGTGCCAGCAGTGGCGGGGTGTCCTACAATGAGCAGTTCTTC. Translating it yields CASSGGVSYNEQFF.

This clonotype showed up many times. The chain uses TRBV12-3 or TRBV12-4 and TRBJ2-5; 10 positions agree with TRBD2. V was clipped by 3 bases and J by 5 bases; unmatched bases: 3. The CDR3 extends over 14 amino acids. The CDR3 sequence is CASSFLAGAETQYF. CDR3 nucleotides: TGTGCCAGCAGTTTCCTAGCGGGAGCGGAGACCCAGTACTTC.

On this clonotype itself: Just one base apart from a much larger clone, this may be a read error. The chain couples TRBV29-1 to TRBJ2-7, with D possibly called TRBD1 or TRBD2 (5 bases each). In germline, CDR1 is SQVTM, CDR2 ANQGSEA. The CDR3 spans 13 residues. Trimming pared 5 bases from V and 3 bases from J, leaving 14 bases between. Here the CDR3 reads CSVLGPTLYEQYF. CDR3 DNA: TGCAGCGTTCTGGGACCGACACTCTACGAGCAGTACTTC.

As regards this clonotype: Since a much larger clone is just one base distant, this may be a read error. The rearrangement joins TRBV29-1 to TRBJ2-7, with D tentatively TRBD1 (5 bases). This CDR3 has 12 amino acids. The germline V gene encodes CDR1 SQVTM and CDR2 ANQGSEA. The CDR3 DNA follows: TGCAGCGCCAAGACAGTCGGATACGATCAGTACTTC. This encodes CSAKTVGYDQYF.

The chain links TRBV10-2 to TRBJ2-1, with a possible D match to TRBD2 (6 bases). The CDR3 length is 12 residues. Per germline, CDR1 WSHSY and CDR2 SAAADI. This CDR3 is CMNGSAYNEQFF. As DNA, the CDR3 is TGCATGAACGGGAGCGCCTACAATGAGCAGTTCTTC.

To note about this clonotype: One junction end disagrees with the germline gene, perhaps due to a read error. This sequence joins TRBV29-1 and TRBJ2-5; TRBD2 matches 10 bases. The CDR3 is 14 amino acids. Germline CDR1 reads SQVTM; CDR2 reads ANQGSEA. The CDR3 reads CSVEVQLAGETRFF. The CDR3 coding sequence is TGCAGCGTTGAAGTGCAGCTAGCGGGAGAGACCCGGTTCTTC.

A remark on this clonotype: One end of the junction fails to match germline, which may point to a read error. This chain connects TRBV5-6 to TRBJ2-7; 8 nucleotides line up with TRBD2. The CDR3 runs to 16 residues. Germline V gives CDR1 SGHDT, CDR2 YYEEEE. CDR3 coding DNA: TGTACCAGCAGCCTATCTATCCCGGGACTAGACAACGAGCAGTACTTC. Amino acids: CTSSLSIPGLDNEQYF.

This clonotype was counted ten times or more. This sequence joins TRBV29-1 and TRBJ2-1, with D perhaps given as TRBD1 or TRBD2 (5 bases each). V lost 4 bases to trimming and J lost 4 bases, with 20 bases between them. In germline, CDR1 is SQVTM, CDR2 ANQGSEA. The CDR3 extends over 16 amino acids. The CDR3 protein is CSVVKSGTPSYNEQFF. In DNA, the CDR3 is TGCAGCGTTGTGAAGTCTGGGACCCCCTCTTACAATGAGCAGTTCTTC.

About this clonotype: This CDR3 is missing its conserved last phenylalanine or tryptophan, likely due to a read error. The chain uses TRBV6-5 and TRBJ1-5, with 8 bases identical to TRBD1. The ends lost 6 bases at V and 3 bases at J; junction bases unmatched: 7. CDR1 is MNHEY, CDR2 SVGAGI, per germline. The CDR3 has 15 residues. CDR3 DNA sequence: TGTGCCAGCAGGAGACAGGGGACGGTCAATCAGCCCCAGCATCTT. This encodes CASRRQGTVNQPQHL.

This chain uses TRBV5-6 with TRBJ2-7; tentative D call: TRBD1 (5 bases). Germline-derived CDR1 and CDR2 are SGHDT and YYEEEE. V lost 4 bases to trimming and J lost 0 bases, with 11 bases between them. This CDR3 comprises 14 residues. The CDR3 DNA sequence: TGTGCCAGCAGCCAGGGCTCCCCCTCCTACGAGCAGTACTTC. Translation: CASSQGSPSYEQYF.

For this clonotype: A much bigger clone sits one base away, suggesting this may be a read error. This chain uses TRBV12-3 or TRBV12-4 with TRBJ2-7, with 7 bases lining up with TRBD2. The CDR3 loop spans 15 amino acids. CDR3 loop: CANSFLAGVAYEQYF. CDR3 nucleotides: TGTGCCAACAGTTTCCTGGCGGGAGTGGCATACGAGCAGTACTTC.